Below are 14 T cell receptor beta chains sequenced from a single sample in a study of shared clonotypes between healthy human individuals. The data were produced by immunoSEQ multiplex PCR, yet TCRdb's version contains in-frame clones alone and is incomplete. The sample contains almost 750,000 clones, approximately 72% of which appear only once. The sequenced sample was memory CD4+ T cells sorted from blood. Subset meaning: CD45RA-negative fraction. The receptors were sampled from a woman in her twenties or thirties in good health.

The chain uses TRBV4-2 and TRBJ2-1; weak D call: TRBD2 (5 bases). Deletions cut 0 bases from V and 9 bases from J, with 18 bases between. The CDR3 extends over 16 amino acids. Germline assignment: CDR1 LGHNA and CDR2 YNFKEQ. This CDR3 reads CASSQDVGKPAGEQFF. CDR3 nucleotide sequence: TGTGCCAGCAGCCAAGATGTGGGTAAACCCGCGGGTGAGCAGTTCTTC.

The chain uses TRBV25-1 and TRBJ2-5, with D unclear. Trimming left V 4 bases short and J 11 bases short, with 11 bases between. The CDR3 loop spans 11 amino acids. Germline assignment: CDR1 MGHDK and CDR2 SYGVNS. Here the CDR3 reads CASSAFMEQYF. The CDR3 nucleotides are TGTGCCAGCAGTGCCTTCATGGAGCAGTACTTC.

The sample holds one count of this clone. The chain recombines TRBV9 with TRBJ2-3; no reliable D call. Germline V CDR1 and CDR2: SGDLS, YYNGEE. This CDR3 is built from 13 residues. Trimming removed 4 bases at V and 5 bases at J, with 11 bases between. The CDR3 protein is CASSPNPEDTQYF. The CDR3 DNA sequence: TGTGCCAGCAGCCCTAACCCTGAAGATACGCAGTATTTT.

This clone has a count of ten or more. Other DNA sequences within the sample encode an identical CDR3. The CDR3 protein is CASSPGTAGNTIYF. Here the CDR3 DNA reads TGCGCCAGCAGCCCCGGGACAGCTGGAAACACCATATATTTT. This rearrangement joins TRBV5-1 to TRBJ1-3, with 7 bases aligning to TRBD1. Germline V gene sequence: CDR1 SGHRS, CDR2 YFSETQ. The ends lost 4 bases at V and 2 bases at J; junction bases unmatched: 3. CDR3 length: 14 amino acids.

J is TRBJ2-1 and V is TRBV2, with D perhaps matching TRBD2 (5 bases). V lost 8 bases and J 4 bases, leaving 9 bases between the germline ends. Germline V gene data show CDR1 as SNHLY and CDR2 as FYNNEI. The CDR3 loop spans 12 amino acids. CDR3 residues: CASGAVYNEQFF. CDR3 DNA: TGTGCCAGCGGAGCGGTTTACAATGAGCAGTTCTTC.

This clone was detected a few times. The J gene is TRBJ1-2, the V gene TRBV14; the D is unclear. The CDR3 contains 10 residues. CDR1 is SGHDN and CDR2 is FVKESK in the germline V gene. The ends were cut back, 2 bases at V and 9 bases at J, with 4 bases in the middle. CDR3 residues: CASSQLRYTF. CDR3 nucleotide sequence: TGTGCCAGCAGCCAACTGCGCTACACCTTC.

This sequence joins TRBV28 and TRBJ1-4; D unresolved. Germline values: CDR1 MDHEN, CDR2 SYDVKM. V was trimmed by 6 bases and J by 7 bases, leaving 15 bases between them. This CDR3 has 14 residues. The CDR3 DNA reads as TGTGCCAGCAGCCTCATCCGGGCGGCTGAAAAACTGTTTTTT. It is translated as CASSLIRAAEKLFF.

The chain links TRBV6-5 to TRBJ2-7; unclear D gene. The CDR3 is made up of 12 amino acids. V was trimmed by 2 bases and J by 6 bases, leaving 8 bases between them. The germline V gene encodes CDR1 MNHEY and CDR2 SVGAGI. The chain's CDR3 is CASSYQASEQYF. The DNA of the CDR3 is TGTGCCAGCAGTTACCAAGCGAGCGAGCAGTACTTC.

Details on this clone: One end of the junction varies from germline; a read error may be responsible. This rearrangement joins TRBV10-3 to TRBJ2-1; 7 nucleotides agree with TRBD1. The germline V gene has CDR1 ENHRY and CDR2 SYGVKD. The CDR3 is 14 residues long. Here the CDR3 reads CAVRGSSHANEQFF. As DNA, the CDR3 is TGTGCCGTCAGGGGGAGTTCGCATGCGAATGAGCAGTTCTTC.

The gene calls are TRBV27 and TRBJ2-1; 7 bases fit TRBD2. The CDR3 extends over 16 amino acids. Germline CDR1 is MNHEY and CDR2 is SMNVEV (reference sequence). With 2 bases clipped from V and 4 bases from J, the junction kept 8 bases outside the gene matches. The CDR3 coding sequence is TGTGCCAGCAGTTTAGCTGCTAGCGGAATATACAATGAGCAGTTCTTC. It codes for CASSLAASGIYNEQFF.

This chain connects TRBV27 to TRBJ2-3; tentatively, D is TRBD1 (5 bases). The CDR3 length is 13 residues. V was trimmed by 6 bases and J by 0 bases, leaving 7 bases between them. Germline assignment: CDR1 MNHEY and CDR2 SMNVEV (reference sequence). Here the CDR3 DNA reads TGTGCCAGCAGAAGGGGCAGCACAGATACGCAGTATTTT. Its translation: CASRRGSTDTQYF.

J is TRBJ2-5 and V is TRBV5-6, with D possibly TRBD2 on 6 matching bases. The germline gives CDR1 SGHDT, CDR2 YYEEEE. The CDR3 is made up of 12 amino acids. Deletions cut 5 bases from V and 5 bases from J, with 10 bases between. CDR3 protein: CASRRGAETQYF. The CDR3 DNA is TGTGCCAGCAGGCGGGGAGCGGAGACCCAGTACTTC. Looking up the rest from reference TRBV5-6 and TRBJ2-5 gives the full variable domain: DAGVTQSPTHLIKTRGQQVTLRCSPKSGHDTVSWYQQALGQGPQFIFQYYEEEERQRGNFPDRFSGHQFPNYSSELNVNALLLGDSALYLCASRRGAETQYFGPGTRLLVL.

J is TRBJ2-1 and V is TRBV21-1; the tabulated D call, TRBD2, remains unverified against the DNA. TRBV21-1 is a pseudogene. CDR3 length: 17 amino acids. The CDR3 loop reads CASSKEEGPSSYNEQFF. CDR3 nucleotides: TGTGCCAGCAGCAAAGAGGAGGGCCCCAGCTCCTACAATGAGCAGTTCTTC.

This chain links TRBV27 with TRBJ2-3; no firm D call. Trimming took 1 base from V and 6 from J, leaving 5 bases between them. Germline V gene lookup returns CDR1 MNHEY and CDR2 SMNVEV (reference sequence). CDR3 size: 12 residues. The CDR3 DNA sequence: TGTGCCAGCAGTTTATTGGGGGATACGCAGTATTTT. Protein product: CASSLLGDTQYF.